These 16 T cell receptor beta chains were all obtained from the same sample, sequenced in a study of cytomegalovirus exposure and HLA in healthy donors (dated by TCRdb to 2017 to 2019). To prepare the library, the immunoSEQ multiplex PCR assay was applied. For the multiplex PCR, a mixture combining 60 forward primers for TCR Vbeta segments and 13 reverse primers for TCR Jbeta segments was used. The table was pulled from immuneACCESS by TCRdb, which kept in-frame rearrangements only. Such tables lose some clones; where checked, under half of the loss comes from unresolved V genes, and the rest has no known cause. The sample table records roughly 200,000 clones; around 79% of these occur just once. Around 1.4% of the sample comes from the top ten. The specimen was PBMCs. Source of these receptors: a girl under 18 in good health and CMV-seropositive.

The chain has TRBV11-3 and TRBJ2-5, with 9 bases matching TRBD2. The CDR3 runs to 18 residues. The germline gives CDR1 SGHNT, CDR2 YENEEA. The V gene end was trimmed by 3 bases and the J gene end by 9 bases; junction bases not matched to a gene: 20. The CDR3 DNA reads as TGTGCCAGCAGCTTTCTAGCGGGACCATCCGGGGCGCGTGAGGCCCAGTACTTC. Its translation: CASSFLAGPSGAREAQYF.

The chain is built from TRBV19 and TRBJ2-7, with 9 bases fitting TRBD1. Trimming took 4 bases from V and 13 from J; bases not matched to a gene: 11. Germline V gene sequence: CDR1 LNHDA, CDR2 SQIVND (reference sequence). The CDR3 length is 13 residues. CDR3 amino acids: CASSTGTGQLIYF. In DNA, the CDR3 is TGTGCCAGTAGTACCGGGACAGGGCAATTAATATACTTC.

V and J are TRBV6-6 and TRBJ1-4, with D perhaps TRBD1 (5 bases). From germline, CDR1 is MNHNY and CDR2 SVGAGI (reference sequence). Trimming stripped 7 bases from V and 4 bases from J, with 13 bases between. CDR3 length equals 14 residues. CDR3 DNA: TGTGCCAGCATGGAACAGGCCTTTAATGAAAAACTGTTTTTT. Protein product: CASMEQAFNEKLFF.

CDR3: CAISLSTGQGLSEQYF. The DNA of the CDR3 is TGTGCCATCAGTCTCTCGACAGGTCAGGGTCTGTCCGAGCAGTACTTC. This rearrangement joins TRBV10-3 to TRBJ2-7, with a possible D match to TRBD1 (6 bases). Trimming removed 5 bases from V and 6 bases from J, with 23 bases in between. CDR1 is ENHRY and CDR2 is SYGVKD in the germline V gene. This CDR3 is built from 16 residues.

The rearrangement links TRBV10-1 to TRBJ1-4; tentatively, D is TRBD1 (5 bases). Germline lookup yields CDR1 WNHNN and CDR2 SYGVQD (reference sequence). The CDR3 is 15 amino acids. Trimming took 1 base from V and 10 from J, leaving 16 bases between them. CDR3 bases: TGCGCCAGCAGTGAGTTGGGCTCGGGGAGGGGAAAACTGTTTTTT. It encodes CASSELGSGRGKLFF.

This chain links TRBV4-3 with TRBJ1-1; D unresolved. Germline V lookup: CDR1 LGHNA, CDR2 YSLEER. The CDR3 length is 14 residues. Trimming left V 5 bases short and J 1 base short, with 11 bases between. The CDR3 region has the DNA TGCGCCAGCAGCTTATCCTCAGGGAACACTGAAGCTTTCTTT. Protein: CASSLSSGNTEAFF.

The rearrangement joins TRBV5-4 to TRBJ1-3; possible D gene TRBD1, 6 bases. CDR1 and CDR2 from the germline V gene are SGHNT and YYREEE (reference sequence). The CDR3 length is 15 residues. Trimming shortened V by 2 bases and J by 2 bases, and 11 bases separated the two germline ends. The CDR3 here is CASSFQDRPGNTIYF. CDR3 DNA: TGTGCCAGCAGCTTCCAGGACAGACCTGGAAACACCATATATTTT. The full variable domain, with the rest looked up from reference TRBV5-4 and TRBJ1-3, is ETGVTQSPTHLIKTRGQQVTLRCSSQSGHNTVSWYQQALGQGPQFIFQYYREEENGRGNFPPRFSGLQFPNYSSELNVNALELDDSALYLCASSFQDRPGNTIYFGEGSWLTVV.

J is TRBJ1-5 and V is TRBV6-4; no clear D gene. The CDR3 totals 13 residues. V was shortened by 2 bases and J by 3 bases, with 5 bases between the two germline ends. Germline CDR1 is MRHNA and CDR2 is SNTAGT. The CDR3 spells CASSDEINQPQHF. In DNA form, the CDR3 reads TGTGCCAGCAGTGACGAGATCAATCAGCCCCAGCATTTT.

This chain uses TRBV6-4 with TRBJ2-3; D perhaps matches TRBD1 (6 bases). The CDR3 consists of 18 residues. V lost 9 bases and J 2 bases, leaving 27 bases between the germline ends. The germline CDR1 and CDR2 sequences are MRHNA and SNTAGT. The CDR3 reads CARWRLEGQGPYTDTQYF. As DNA, the CDR3 is TGTGCCAGATGGCGGCTAGAGGGCCAGGGGCCTTACACAGATACGCAGTATTTT.

This chain links TRBV6-6 with TRBJ1-1, with 7 bases fitting TRBD1. The length of the CDR3 is 14 residues. Germline V gene lookup returns CDR1 MNHNY and CDR2 SVGAGI (reference sequence). The V and J ends lost 2 bases and 11 bases, in that order; junction bases with no gene match: 11. In DNA, the CDR3 is TGTGCCAGCAGTTACCTTCGGGACAGCGTATCTGCTTTCTTT. Its translation: CASSYLRDSVSAFF.

This sequence joins TRBV27 and TRBJ2-1; perhaps TRBD1 as D (7 bases). Germline lookup yields CDR1 MNHEY and CDR2 SMNVEV (reference sequence). CDR3 size: 14 residues. Trimming removed 5 bases at V and 10 bases at J, with 18 bases between. CDR3 region: CASSIGQVGREQFF. As DNA, the CDR3 is TGTGCCAGCAGTATAGGACAGGTAGGGAGGGAGCAGTTCTTC.

The chain has TRBV7-2 and TRBJ2-1, with D possibly matching TRBD2 (5 bases). From germline, CDR1 is SGHTA and CDR2 FQGNSA. This CDR3 region has 13 residues. V was pared by 1 base and J by 9 bases, with 10 bases between. The chain's CDR3 is CASSLGARGEQFF. CDR3 DNA sequence: TGTGCCAGCAGCTTAGGCGCCCGGGGTGAGCAGTTCTTC. The full variable domain, in which reference TRBV7-2 and TRBJ2-1 provide the parts outside the CDR3, is GAGVSQSPSNKVTEKGKDVELRCDPISGHTALYWYRQSLGQGLEFLIYFQGNSAPDKSGLPSDRFSAERTGGSVSTLTIQRTQQEDSAVYLCASSLGARGEQFFGPGTRLTVL.

This chain connects TRBV5-1 to TRBJ2-7; D uncertain. Trimming shortened V by 0 bases and J by 0 bases, and 13 bases separated the two germline ends. CDR1 is SGHRS, CDR2 YFSETQ, per germline. The CDR3 totals 16 residues. The CDR3 DNA follows: TGCGCCAGCAGCTTGGGAACAGACCCTTTCTCCTACGAGCAGTACTTC. This codes for CASSLGTDPFSYEQYF. Filled out from reference TRBV5-1 and TRBJ2-7, the complete variable domain reads KAGVTQTPRYLIKTRGQQVTLSCSPISGHRSVSWYQQTPGQGLQFLFEYFSETQRNKGNFPGRFSGRQFSNSRSEMNVSTLELGDSALYLCASSLGTDPFSYEQYFGPGTRLTVT.

The chain links TRBV5-4 to TRBJ1-3, with TRBD1 as a possible D gene (5 bases). V was cut by 0 bases and J by 2 bases, with 12 bases left in between. Germline assignment: CDR1 SGHNT and CDR2 YYREEE (reference sequence). CDR3 length: 16 residues. The CDR3 here is CASSLDAGMAGNTIYF. CDR3 sequence (DNA): TGTGCCAGCAGCTTGGACGCAGGGATGGCTGGAAACACCATATATTTT.

The rearrangement joins TRBV6-5 to TRBJ2-7; no firm D call. CDR1 and CDR2 from the germline V gene are MNHEY and SVGAGI. V lost 7 bases and J lost 2, with 6 bases in between. CDR3 length: 11 amino acids. This chain's CDR3 is CASMAAYEQYF. In nucleotides, the CDR3 is TGTGCCAGCATGGCGGCCTACGAGCAGTACTTC.

The chain is built from TRBV6-5 and TRBJ2-2; D remains ambiguous. The V and J ends lost 2 bases and 4 bases respectively, with 5 bases between them. Germline loops: CDR1 MNHEY, CDR2 SVGAGI. This CDR3 is 13 amino acids long. CDR3 DNA: TGTGCCAGCAGTTACCACTCCACCGGGGAGCTGTTTTTT. Amino acids: CASSYHSTGELFF.